This T cell receptor (beta chain) stems from a study of cytomegalovirus exposure and HLA in healthy donors. Study-wide context: There were 350 to 450 genotyped donors. Of these, 75% to 90% fell in the genetic ancestry cluster associated with self-reported Caucasian donors. Broader study findings: Cytomegalovirus association was listed for about 150 TCR beta chains.

As for this clone: What it binds is not known.

PCR primers comprised 60 Vbeta and 13 Jbeta primers. Assay used: immunoSEQ multiplex PCR; TCRdb lists only in-frame clones, some missing. The sample comprises about 130,000 clones, 82% of which are singletons, and around 3% rests with the top ten. The TCR originated in a boy younger than 10 in good health and CMV-seronegative. Sample: PBMCs.

CDR3 DNA: TGTGCCTGGAGTCCGGACAGTAATTCACCCCTCCACTTT. Translation gives CAWSPDSNSPLHF. The rearrangement joins TRBV30 to TRBJ1-6, with D perhaps matching TRBD1 (6 bases). Germline CDR1 and CDR2: GTSNPN and SVGIG (reference sequence). CDR3 length equals 13 residues. V gave up 2 bases and J gave up 6 bases, with 8 bases separating them.